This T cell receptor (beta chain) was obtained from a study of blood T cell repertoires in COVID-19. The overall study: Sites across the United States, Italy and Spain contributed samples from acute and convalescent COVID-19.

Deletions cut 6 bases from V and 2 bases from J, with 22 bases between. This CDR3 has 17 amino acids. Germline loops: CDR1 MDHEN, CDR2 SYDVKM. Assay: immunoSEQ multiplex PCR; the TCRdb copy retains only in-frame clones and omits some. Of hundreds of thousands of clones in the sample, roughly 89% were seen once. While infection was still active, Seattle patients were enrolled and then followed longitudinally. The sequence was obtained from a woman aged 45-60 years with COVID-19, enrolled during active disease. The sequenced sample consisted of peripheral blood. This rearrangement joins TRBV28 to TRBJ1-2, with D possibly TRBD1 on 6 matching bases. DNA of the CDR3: TGTGCCAGCAGCACGGACATAACTCCAGGGGCCAACTATGGCTACACCTTC. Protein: CASSTDITPGANYGYTF.